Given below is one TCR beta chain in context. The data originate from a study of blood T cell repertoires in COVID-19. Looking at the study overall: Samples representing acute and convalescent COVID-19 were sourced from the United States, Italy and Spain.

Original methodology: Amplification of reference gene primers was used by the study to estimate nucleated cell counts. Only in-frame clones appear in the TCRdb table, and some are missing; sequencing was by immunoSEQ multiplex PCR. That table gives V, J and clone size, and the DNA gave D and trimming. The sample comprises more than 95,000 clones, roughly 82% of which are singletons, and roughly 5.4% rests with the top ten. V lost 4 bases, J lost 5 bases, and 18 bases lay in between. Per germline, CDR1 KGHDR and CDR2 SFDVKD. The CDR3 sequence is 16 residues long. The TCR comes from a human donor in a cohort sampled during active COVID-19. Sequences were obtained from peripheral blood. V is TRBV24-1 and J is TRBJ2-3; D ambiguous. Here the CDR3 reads CATSDNTARLGDTQYF. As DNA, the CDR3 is TGTGCCACCAGTGACAACACCGCCCGACTTGGAGATACGCAGTATTTT.